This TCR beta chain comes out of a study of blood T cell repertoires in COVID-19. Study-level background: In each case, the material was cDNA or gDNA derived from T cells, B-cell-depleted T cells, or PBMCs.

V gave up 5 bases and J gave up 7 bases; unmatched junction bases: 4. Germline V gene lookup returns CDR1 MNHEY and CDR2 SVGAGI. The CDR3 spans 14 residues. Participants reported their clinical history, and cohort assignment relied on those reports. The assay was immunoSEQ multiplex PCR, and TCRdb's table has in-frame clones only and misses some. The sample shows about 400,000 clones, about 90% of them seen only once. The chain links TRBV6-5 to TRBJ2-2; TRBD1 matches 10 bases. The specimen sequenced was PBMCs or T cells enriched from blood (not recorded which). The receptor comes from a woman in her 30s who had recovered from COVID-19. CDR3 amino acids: CASSRTGGGGELFF. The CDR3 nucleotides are TGTGCCAGCAGTCGGACAGGGGGTGGCGGGGAGCTGTTTTTT.